Listed below are T cell receptor beta chains from one sample, sequenced in a study of T cell responses to AZD1222 COVID-19 vaccine. Generated by immunoSEQ multiplex PCR, the TCRdb table keeps only in-frame clones and is missing some. The top ten hold 9.5% to 15% of the sample, which has approximately 150,000 clones, 90% to 95% seen once. The specimen comprised peripheral blood, sampled after recovery from COVID-19. All receptors come from an adult who had recovered from COVID-19. CDR3s include the opening cysteine and the closing phenylalanine or tryptophan. The D gene is left open where the match is weak. Some rows have no size entry. The others give once, few or many, or a class for an expanded clone.

V	J	D	length	size	CDR3	DNA
TRBV10-3	TRBJ1-1	TRBD1	15	.	CAISVGQARSTEAFF	TGTGCCATCAGTGTTGGACAGGCCAGGAGCACTGAAGCTTTCTTT
TRBV4-1	TRBJ2-1	.	14	once	CASSQDVMGHEQFF	TGCGCCAGCAGCCAAGACGTTATGGGGCATGAGCAGTTCTTC
TRBV29-1	TRBJ2-1	.	11	.	CSVDEYNEQFF	TGCAGCGTTGATGAGTACAATGAGCAGTTCTTC
TRBV5-1	TRBJ2-1	.	15	.	CASGLGPSSYNEQFF	TGCGCCAGCGGCTTGGGACCGAGCTCCTACAATGAGCAGTTCTTC
TRBV28	TRBJ2-2	.	15	.	CASSTPGARIGELFF	TGTGCCAGCAGTACCCCGGGAGCGAGAATCGGGGAGCTGTTTTTT
TRBV5-1	TRBJ2-3	TRBD2	14	.	CASFPTSGSDTQYF	TGCGCCAGCTTTCCGACTAGCGGGAGTGATACGCAGTATTTT
TRBV27	TRBJ2-1	.	15	.	CASRSPGATADEQFF	TGTGCCAGCAGGTCTCCGGGAGCTACGGCCGATGAGCAGTTCTTC
TRBV19	TRBJ2-3	.	15	once	CASSSAGLGADTQYF	TGTGCCAGTAGTAGCGCGGGATTAGGGGCAGATACGCAGTATTTT
TRBV11-2	TRBJ1-1	TRBD1	14	.	CASSLRQGGTEAFF	TGTGCCAGCAGCCTGCGACAGGGGGGTACTGAAGCTTTCTTT
TRBV7-2	TRBJ2-1	.	16	.	CASSLGQVGSYNEQFF	TGTGCCAGCAGCTTAGGTCAGGTCGGCTCCTACAATGAGCAGTTCTTC
TRBV5-4	TRBJ1-4	TRBD1	15	once	CASSSHGTGGEKLFF	TGTGCCAGCAGCTCCCACGGGACAGGCGGTGAAAAACTGTTTTTT
TRBV5-4	TRBJ2-7	.	13	.	CASSAGPFNEQYF	TGTGCCAGCAGCGCGGGACCCTTTAACGAGCAGTACTTC
TRBV7-6	TRBJ2-7	.	14	.	CASSPPGRTYEQYF	TGTGCCAGCAGCCCACCCGGGAGAACCTACGAGCAGTACTTC
TRBV4-1	TRBJ1-4	.	15	.	CASSLRQTTNEKLFF	TGCGCCAGCTCACTTAGACAGACAACTAATGAAAAACTGTTTTTT
TRBV28	TRBJ1-1	.	12	.	CASSPTFVRAFF	TGTGCCAGCAGTCCAACGTTTGTGAGGGCTTTCTTT
TRBV5-1	TRBJ2-7	TRBD2	14	.	CASSLTAGSYEQYF	TGCGCCAGCAGCTTGACAGCGGGATCCTACGAGCAGTACTTC
TRBV4-2	TRBJ2-3	.	16	.	CASSQVQGTLTDTQYF	TGTGCCAGCAGCCAAGTGCAGGGGACTCTCACAGATACGCAGTATTTT
TRBV6-6	TRBJ2-7	.	14	.	CASSPRVEAYEQYF	TGTGCCAGCAGTCCCCGGGTGGAAGCCTACGAGCAGTACTTC
TRBV28	TRBJ2-1	.	17	.	CASISPVGRAGGNEQFF	TGTGCCAGCATTTCCCCCGTCGGGAGGGCAGGGGGCAATGAGCAGTTCTTC
TRBV7-9	TRBJ2-7	TRBD1	17	.	CASSLEEKGQVDYEQYF	TGTGCCAGCAGCTTAGAAGAAAAGGGACAGGTGGACTACGAGCAGTACTTC
TRBV28	TRBJ2-7	TRBD2	19	once	CASGSRRWYIAGDTYEQYF	TGTGCCAGCGGTTCAAGGCGGTGGTACATAGCGGGAGACACCTACGAGCAGTACTTC
TRBV19	TRBJ2-3	.	14	.	CASSQGRGTDTQYF	TGTGCCAGTAGCCAGGGTCGGGGCACAGATACGCAGTATTTT
TRBV5-5	TRBJ1-6	TRBD1	15	.	CASSPDQGANSPLHF	TGTGCCAGCAGCCCAGACCAGGGGGCGAATTCACCCCTCCACTTT
TRBV21-1	TRBJ2-7	.	18	.	CASSKVTGGWCRCYEQYF	TGTGCCAGCAGCAAAGTAACAGGGGGTTGGTGTCGGTGCTACGAGCAGTACTTC
TRBV5-1	TRBJ2-7	TRBD1	15	once	CASSLVQGQTYEQYF	TGCGCCAGCAGCTTGGTCCAGGGACAGACCTACGAGCAGTACTTC
TRBV7-8	TRBJ1-1	TRBD1	16	.	CASSHLGTVVNTEAFF	TGTGCCAGCAGCCACCTCGGGACAGTAGTGAACACTGAAGCTTTCTTT
TRBV30	TRBJ2-2	.	14	.	CAWSVHANTGELFF	TGTGCCTGGAGTGTTCATGCGAACACCGGGGAGCTGTTTTTT
TRBV6-5	TRBJ1-1	.	12	.	CASARGNTEAFF	TGTGCCAGCGCCCGGGGGAACACTGAAGCTTTCTTT
TRBV5-5	TRBJ2-2	TRBD1	16	.	CASTGTGPINTGELFF	TGTGCCAGCACCGGGACAGGTCCTATCAACACCGGGGAGCTGTTTTTT
TRBV28	TRBJ2-7	.	15	.	CASSALGGYTYEQYF	TGTGCCAGCAGCGCTCTAGGGGGGTACACCTACGAGCAGTACTTC
TRBV29-1	TRBJ1-1	.	12	.	CSARGGNTEAFF	TGCAGCGCCCGGGGGGGGAACACTGAAGCTTTCTTT
TRBV5-1	TRBJ2-1	.	14	.	CASSLRSSYNEQFF	TGCGCCAGCAGCTTGAGGAGCTCCTACAATGAGCAGTTCTTC
TRBV27	TRBJ2-1	.	14	.	CASSLFAEHNEQFF	TGTGCCAGCAGTTTATTCGCCGAGCACAATGAGCAGTTCTTC
TRBV29-1	TRBJ2-7	.	12	.	CSVAGFSYEQYF	TGCAGCGTTGCCGGGTTTTCCTACGAGCAGTACTTC
TRBV28	TRBJ2-5	.	13	.	CASSLYGKETQYF	TGTGCCAGCAGTTTGTACGGGAAAGAGACCCAGTACTTC
TRBV6-5	TRBJ1-5	TRBD1	15	.	CASWTGTGNNQPQHF	TGTGCTTCTTGGACCGGGACAGGGAACAATCAGCCCCAGCATTTT
TRBV5-1	TRBJ2-3	TRBD2	15	.	CASSLGSGKTDTQYF	TGCGCCAGCAGCTTAGGTAGCGGGAAGACAGATACGCAGTATTTT
TRBV2	TRBJ2-7	.	16	.	CASSEGTLLPSYEQYF	TGTGCCAGCAGTGAAGGGACCCTTCTCCCGTCCTACGAGCAGTACTTC
TRBV6-1	TRBJ1-5	.	16	.	CASSDASWDLVQPQHF	TGTGCCAGCAGTGACGCTTCCTGGGACCTCGTCCAGCCCCAGCATTTT
TRBV10-3	TRBJ1-1	.	13	.	CAISPDPNTEAFF	TGTGCCATCAGCCCGGACCCTAACACTGAAGCTTTCTTT
TRBV20-1	TRBJ2-1	TRBD1	11	.	CSARTGKEQFF	TGCAGTGCCAGGACAGGGAAGGAGCAGTTCTTC
TRBV30	TRBJ1-2	TRBD1	18	.	CAWTHLDRILFPNYGYTF	TGTGCCTGGACCCATTTGGACAGGATCTTGTTTCCTAACTATGGCTACACCTTC